This is a list of T cell receptor beta chains from one sample in a study of regulatory T cells in long-lasting Graves disease. TCRdb reprocessed the multiplex PCR reads with MiXCR, giving one entry per CDR3 protein. The sample has approximately 470,000 distinct CDR3 sequences; around 16% are singletons. These data were likewise used in another study, on T cells in Graves' hyperthyroidism and ophthalmopathy.

The input for sequencing was peripheral blood mononuclear cells (PBMCs), taken at new diagnosis, from a patient treated with antithyroid drugs. The receptors stem from a man aged 35 to 55 with Graves disease. The CDR3 runs from the conserved cysteine through the conserved F or W. The D gene is left open where the match is weak. Size values are once, few and many counts, or a class for expanded clones, and some rows have none.

size: few
J: TRBJ1-1
V: TRBV4-1
D: TRBD1
CDR3: CASSADRGRGTEAFF
DNA: TGCGCCAGCAGCGCGGACAGGGGACGGGGCACTGAAGCTTTCTTT

size: -
J: TRBJ1-1
V: TRBV20-1
D: -
CDR3: CSALTTRNTEAFF
DNA: TGCAGTGCCTTAACGACCAGAAACACTGAAGCTTTCTTT

size: many
J: TRBJ2-1
V: TRBV28
D: -
CDR3: CASSFFGSSYNEQFF
DNA: TGTGCCAGCAGCTTTTTCGGGAGCTCCTACAATGAGCAGTTCTTC

size: few
J: TRBJ2-7
V: TRBV7-6
D: TRBD2
CDR3: CASSLLRGLAGAEQYF
DNA: TGTGCCAGCAGCTTATTAAGAGGACTAGCGGGGGCCGAGCAGTACTTC

size: many
J: TRBJ1-1
V: TRBV2
D: -
CDR3: CASSDRGRGTEAFF
DNA: TGTGCCAGCAGTGATCGGGGAAGGGGCACTGAAGCTTTCTTT

size: -
J: TRBJ1-2
V: TRBV12-3/TRBV12-4
D: -
CDR3: CAIRGVNYGYTF
DNA: TGTGCCATCCGGGGGGTTAACTATGGCTACACCTTC

size: many
J: TRBJ2-7
V: TRBV20-1
D: -
CDR3: CSARPETAYEQYF
DNA: TGCAGTGCCAGACCGGAAACCGCTTACGAGCAGTACTTC

size: few
J: TRBJ1-6
V: TRBV12-3/TRBV12-4
D: -
CDR3: CASNLMGGNSPLHF
DNA: TGTGCCAGCAACCTCATGGGTGGTAATTCACCCCTCCACTTT

size: few
J: TRBJ2-7
V: TRBV6-5
D: -
CDR3: CASSYSIPGLTYEQYF
DNA: TGTGCCAGCAGTTACTCGATACCCGGACTAACCTACGAGCAGTACTTC

size: many
J: TRBJ1-5
V: TRBV2
D: TRBD1
CDR3: CASSNTGGRQPQHF
DNA: TGTGCCAGCAGTAACACAGGGGGAAGGCAGCCCCAGCATTTT

size: few
J: TRBJ1-1
V: TRBV6-1
D: TRBD1
CDR3: CASRQGDEAFF
DNA: TGTGCCAGCAGACAGGGGGATGAAGCTTTCTTT

size: many
J: TRBJ1-1
V: TRBV5-5
D: -
CDR3: CASSLRGEASRGAFF
DNA: TGTGCCAGCAGCTTGAGGGGGGAGGCGTCCCGAGGAGCTTTCTTT

size: many
J: TRBJ2-7
V: TRBV29-1
D: TRBD2
CDR3: CSGGGSYEQYF
DNA: TGCAGCGGGGGAGGGTCGTACGAGCAGTACTTC

size: many
J: TRBJ2-1
V: TRBV28
D: -
CDR3: CASTDRGPSSYNEQFF
DNA: TGTGCCAGCACCGACCGGGGGCCTAGCTCCTACAATGAGCAGTTCTTC

size: few
J: TRBJ2-5
V: TRBV4-1
D: TRBD2
CDR3: CASSQVGTSGSETQYF
DNA: TGCGCCAGCAGCCAAGTAGGGACTAGCGGGAGTGAGACCCAGTACTTC

size: many
J: TRBJ2-5
V: TRBV3-1
D: -
CDR3: CASSPTTETQYF
DNA: TGTGCCAGCAGCCCCACTACCGAGACCCAGTACTTC

size: few
J: TRBJ2-2
V: TRBV6-2/TRBV6-3
D: -
CDR3: CASSYGQRKNTGELFF
DNA: TGTGCCAGCAGTTATGGTCAGCGAAAGAACACCGGGGAGCTGTTTTTT

size: -
J: TRBJ2-7
V: TRBV7-9
D: TRBD2
CDR3: CASTKDAGAYEQYF
DNA: TGTGCCAGCACCAAAGACGCGGGAGCCTACGAGCAGTACTTC

size: many
J: TRBJ2-3
V: TRBV12-3/TRBV12-4
D: -
CDR3: CASSPPPPSTDTQYF
DNA: TGTGCCAGCAGTCCCCCTCCGCCTAGCACAGATACGCAGTATTTT

size: once
J: TRBJ2-3
V: TRBV6-1
D: TRBD2
CDR3: CASTPGTSGRADTQYF
DNA: TGTGCCAGCACTCCAGGGACTAGCGGGAGGGCAGATACGCAGTATTTT

size: many
J: TRBJ2-7
V: TRBV10-3
D: TRBD1
CDR3: CAIHTGVGEQYF
DNA: TGTGCCATTCATACAGGGGTTGGCGAGCAGTACTTC

size: few
J: TRBJ2-7
V: TRBV7-9
D: -
CDR3: CASSLTRGVAYEQYF
DNA: TGTGCCAGCAGCTTAACACGTGGGGTCGCCTACGAGCAGTACTTC

size: many
J: TRBJ2-5
V: TRBV20-1
D: -
CDR3: CSARAEETQYF
DNA: TGCAGTGCTAGGGCCGAGGAGACCCAGTACTTC

size: many
J: TRBJ2-3
V: TRBV29-1
D: -
CDR3: CSVESRVSTDTQYF
DNA: TGCAGCGTTGAGTCCAGGGTCTCCACAGATACGCAGTATTTT